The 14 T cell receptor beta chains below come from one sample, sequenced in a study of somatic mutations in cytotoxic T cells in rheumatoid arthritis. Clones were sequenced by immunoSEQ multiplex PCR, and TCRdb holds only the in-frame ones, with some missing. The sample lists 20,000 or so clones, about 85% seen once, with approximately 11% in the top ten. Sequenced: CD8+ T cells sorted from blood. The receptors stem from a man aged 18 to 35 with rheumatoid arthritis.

The CDR3 nucleotides are TGTGCCACCATGGGGGGATTCCCCTACGAGCAGTACTTC. It is translated as CATMGGFPYEQYF. V gene TRBV7-8 combines with J gene TRBJ2-7; a possible D gene is TRBD2 (6 bases). The CDR3 has 13 amino acids. Deletions cut 10 bases from V and 2 bases from J, with 15 bases between. Germline V lookup: CDR1 SGHVS, CDR2 FQNEAQ.

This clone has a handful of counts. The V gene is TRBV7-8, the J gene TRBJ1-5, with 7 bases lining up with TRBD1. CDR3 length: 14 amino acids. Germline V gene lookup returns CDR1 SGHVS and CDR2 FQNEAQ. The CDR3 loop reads CATSEGGGSQPQHF. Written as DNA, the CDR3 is TGTGCTACTTCCGAGGGAGGGGGCTCTCAGCCCCAGCATTTT.

CDR3 sequence reads: CASSPTGGERGNEQFF. CDR3 in DNA: TGTGCCAGCAGCCCGACAGGGGGGGAAAGAGGCAATGAGCAGTTCTTC. The chain carries TRBV7-9 and TRBJ2-1; 9 bases fit TRBD1. This CDR3 region has 16 residues. Unmatched junction bases numbered 11, after V lost 5 bases and J lost 6 bases. The germline V gene encodes CDR1 SEHNR and CDR2 FQNEAQ (reference sequence).

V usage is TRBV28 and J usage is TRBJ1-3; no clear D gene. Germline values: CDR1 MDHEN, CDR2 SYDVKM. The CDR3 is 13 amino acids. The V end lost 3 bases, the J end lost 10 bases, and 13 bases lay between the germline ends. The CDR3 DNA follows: TGTGCCAGCAGTTTGACCTCGGCCGAGACCATATATTTT. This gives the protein CASSLTSAETIYF.

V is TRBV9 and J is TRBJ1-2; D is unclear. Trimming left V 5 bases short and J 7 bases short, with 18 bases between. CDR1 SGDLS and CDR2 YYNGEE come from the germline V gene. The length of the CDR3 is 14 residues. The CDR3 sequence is CASRRATTTGGYTF. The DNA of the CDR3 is TGTGCCAGCAGACGGGCTACCACCACGGGTGGCTACACCTTC.

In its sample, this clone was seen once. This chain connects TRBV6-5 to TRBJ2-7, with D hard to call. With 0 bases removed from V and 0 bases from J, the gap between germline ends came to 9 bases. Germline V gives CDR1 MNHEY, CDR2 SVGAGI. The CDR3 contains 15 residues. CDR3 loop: CASSYSRASSYEQYF. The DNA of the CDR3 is TGTGCCAGCAGTTACTCCCGGGCGAGCTCCTACGAGCAGTACTTC.

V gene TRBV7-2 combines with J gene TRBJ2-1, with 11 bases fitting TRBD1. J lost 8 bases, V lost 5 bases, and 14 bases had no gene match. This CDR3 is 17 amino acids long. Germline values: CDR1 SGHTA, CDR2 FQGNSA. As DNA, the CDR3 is TGTGCCAGCAGCCTCGGTATTGGACAGGGGGCAGTCGATGAGCAGTTCTTC. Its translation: CASSLGIGQGAVDEQFF.

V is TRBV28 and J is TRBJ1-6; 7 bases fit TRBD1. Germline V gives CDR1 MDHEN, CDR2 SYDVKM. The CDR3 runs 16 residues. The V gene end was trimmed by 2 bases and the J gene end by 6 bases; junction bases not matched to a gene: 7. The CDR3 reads CASSLARDSFNSPLHF. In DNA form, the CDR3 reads TGTGCCAGCAGTTTAGCACGGGACAGCTTTAATTCACCCCTCCACTTT. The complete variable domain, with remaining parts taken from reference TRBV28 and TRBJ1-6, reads DVKVTQSSRYLVKRTGEKVFLECVQDMDHENMFWYRQDPGLGLRLIYFSYDVKMKEKGDIPEGYSVSREKKERFSLILESASTNQTSMYLCASSLARDSFNSPLHFGNGTRLTVT.

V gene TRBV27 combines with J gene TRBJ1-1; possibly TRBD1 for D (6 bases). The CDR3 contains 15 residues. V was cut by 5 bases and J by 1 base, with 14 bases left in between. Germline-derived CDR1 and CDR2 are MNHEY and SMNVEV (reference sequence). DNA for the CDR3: TGTGCCAGCAGTCAGTACAGGGCTCAGAACACTGAAGCTTTCTTT. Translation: CASSQYRAQNTEAFF.

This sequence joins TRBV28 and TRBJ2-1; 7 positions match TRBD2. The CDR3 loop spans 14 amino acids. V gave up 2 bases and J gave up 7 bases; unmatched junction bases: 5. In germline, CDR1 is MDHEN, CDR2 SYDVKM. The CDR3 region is CASSLLGLTNEQFF. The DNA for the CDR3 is TGTGCCAGCAGTTTACTGGGACTAACTAATGAGCAGTTCTTC.

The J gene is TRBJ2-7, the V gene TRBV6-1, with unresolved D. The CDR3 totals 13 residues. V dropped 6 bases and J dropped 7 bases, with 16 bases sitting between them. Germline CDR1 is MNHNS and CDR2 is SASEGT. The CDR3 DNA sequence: TGTGCCAGCAGGCGGCAGAGGACGTGGGAGCAGTACTTC. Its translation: CASRRQRTWEQYF.

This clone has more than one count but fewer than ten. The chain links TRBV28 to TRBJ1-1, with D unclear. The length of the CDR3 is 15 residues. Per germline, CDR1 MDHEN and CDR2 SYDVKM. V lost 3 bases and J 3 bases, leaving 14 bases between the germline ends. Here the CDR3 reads CASSFPTEGYTEAFF. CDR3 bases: TGTGCCAGCAGTTTTCCCACGGAGGGTTACACTGAAGCTTTCTTT.

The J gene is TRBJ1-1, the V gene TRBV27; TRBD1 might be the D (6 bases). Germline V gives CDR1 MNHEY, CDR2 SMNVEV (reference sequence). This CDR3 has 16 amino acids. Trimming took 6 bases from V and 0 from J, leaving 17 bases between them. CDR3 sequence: CASSQLPDRLNTEAFF. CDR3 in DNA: TGTGCCAGCAGCCAGCTACCGGACAGACTGAACACTGAAGCTTTCTTT.

The CDR3 loop is CASSAGPYNEQFF. The CDR3 DNA follows: TGTGCCAGCAGCGCGGGGCCCTACAATGAGCAGTTCTTC. V and J are TRBV7-9 and TRBJ2-1; TRBD2 might be the D (6 bases). V was trimmed by 5 bases and J by 2 bases, leaving 7 bases between them. This CDR3 spans 13 amino acids. Germline V gene lookup returns CDR1 SEHNR and CDR2 FQNEAQ (reference sequence).